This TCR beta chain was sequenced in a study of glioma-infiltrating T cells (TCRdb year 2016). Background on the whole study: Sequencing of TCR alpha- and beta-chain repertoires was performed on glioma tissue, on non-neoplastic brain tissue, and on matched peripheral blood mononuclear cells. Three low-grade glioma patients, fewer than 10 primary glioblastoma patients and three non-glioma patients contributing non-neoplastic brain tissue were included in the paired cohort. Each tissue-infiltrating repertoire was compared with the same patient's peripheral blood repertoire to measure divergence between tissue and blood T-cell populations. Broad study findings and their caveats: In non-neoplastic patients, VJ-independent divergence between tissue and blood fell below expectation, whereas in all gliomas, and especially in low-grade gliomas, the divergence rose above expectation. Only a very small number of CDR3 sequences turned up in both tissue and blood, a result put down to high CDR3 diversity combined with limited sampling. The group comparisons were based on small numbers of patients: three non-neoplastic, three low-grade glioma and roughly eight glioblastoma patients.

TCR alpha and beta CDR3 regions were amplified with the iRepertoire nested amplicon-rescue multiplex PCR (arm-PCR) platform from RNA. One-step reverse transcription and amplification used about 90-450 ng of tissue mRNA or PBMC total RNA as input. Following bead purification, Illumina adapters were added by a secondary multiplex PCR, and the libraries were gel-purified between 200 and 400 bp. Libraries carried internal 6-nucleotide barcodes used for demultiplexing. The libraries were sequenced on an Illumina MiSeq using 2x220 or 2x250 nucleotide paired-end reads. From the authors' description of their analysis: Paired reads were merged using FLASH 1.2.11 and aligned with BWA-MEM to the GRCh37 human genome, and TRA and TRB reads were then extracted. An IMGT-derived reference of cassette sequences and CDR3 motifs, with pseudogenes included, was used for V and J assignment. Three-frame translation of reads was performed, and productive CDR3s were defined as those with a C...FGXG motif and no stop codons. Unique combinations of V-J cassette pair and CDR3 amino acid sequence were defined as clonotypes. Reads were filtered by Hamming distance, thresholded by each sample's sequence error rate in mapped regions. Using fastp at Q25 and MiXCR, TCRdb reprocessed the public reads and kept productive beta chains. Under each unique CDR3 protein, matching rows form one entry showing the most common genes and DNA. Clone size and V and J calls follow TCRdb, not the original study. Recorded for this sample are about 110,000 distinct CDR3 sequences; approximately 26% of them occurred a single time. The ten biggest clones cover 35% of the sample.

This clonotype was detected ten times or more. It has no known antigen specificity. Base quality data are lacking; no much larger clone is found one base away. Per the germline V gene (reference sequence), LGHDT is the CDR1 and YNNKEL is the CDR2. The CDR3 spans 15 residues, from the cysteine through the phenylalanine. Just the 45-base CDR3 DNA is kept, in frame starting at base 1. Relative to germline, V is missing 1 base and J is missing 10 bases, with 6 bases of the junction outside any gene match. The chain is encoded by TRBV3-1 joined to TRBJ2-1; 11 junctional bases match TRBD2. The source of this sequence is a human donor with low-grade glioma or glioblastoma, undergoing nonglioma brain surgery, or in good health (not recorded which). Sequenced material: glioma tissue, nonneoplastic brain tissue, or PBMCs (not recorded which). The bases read TGTGCCAGCAGCCAAGGTAGCGGGGGGGCACAAGAGCAGTTCTTC. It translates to CASSQGSGGAQEQFF.